Presented here are 28 T cell receptor beta chains from one specimen sequenced in a study of regulatory T cells in long-lasting Graves disease. This sample's time point: persistent/refractory GD, antithyroid drugs over 5 years with positive TRAb. From RNA extracted from PBMCs, the TCR library was made. Arm-PCR of CDR3 regions and iRepertoire HTBI primers were the basis on which TCR beta libraries were built. TCRdb itself ran the multiplex PCR reads through MiXCR, one entry per CDR3 protein. Here the sample spans around 430,000 distinct CDR3 sequences, less than 25% being singletons. The sequencing here drew on peripheral blood mononuclear cells (PBMCs), taken when the disease was refractory, from a patient treated with antithyroid drugs. These receptors all come from a female donor with Graves disease.

This clonotype was seen just once. The chain is built from TRBV25-1 and TRBJ2-3; the match to TRBD2 covers 12 bases. CDR3 length equals 16 residues. Trimming took 8 bases from V and 2 from J; bases not matched to a gene: 8. CDR1 and CDR2 (germline): MGHDK, SYGVNS. The CDR3 bases are TGTGCCAGCGGAAGGACTAGCGGGGCCTTCACAGATACGCAGTATTTT. Amino acid sequence: CASGRTSGAFTDTQYF.

This clonotype came up many times. The rearrangement uses TRBV28 and TRBJ1-1; D may be TRBD1 (6 bases). CDR3 size: 15 residues. Germline CDR1 reads MDHEN; CDR2 reads SYDVKM. V lost 5 bases and J 1 base, leaving 14 bases between the germline ends. DNA for the CDR3: TGTGCCAGCAGTACACCGGGGGGGCAGAACACTGAAGCTTTCTTT. Its translation: CASSTPGGQNTEAFF.

V usage is TRBV6-1 and J usage is TRBJ1-2; maybe TRBD1 (5 bases). V was trimmed by 10 bases and J by 2 bases, leaving 20 bases between them. Germline V gives CDR1 MNHNS, CDR2 SASEGT. The CDR3 is 15 amino acids. The CDR3 loop reads CATEALQTENYGYTF. The CDR3 DNA sequence: TGTGCCACCGAGGCCCTTCAGACAGAAAACTATGGCTACACCTTC.

This clonotype was recorded many times. The chain links TRBV28 to TRBJ1-6; the match to TRBD1 covers 8 bases. The germline gives CDR1 MDHEN, CDR2 SYDVKM. J lost 8 bases, V lost 6 bases, and 6 bases had no gene match. The CDR3 totals 14 residues. CDR3 nucleotides: TGTGCCAGCAGAGAGGACAGGGCGCATTCACCCCTCCACTTT. Protein product: CASREDRAHSPLHF.

The chain uses TRBV12-3 or TRBV12-4 and TRBJ2-1; 8 nucleotides agree with TRBD2. This CDR3 contains 15 residues. V shed 5 bases and J 8 bases; nucleotides not matched to a gene: 11. The CDR3 protein is CASSRSGLVSDEQFF. CDR3 nucleotides: TGTGCCAGCAGTCGATCGGGACTAGTTTCTGATGAGCAGTTCTTC.

Comment on this clonotype: Being one base from a much bigger clone, this may be a read error. V usage is TRBV6-2 or TRBV6-3 and J usage is TRBJ2-7; TRBD2 matches at 10 bases. The CDR3 is 15 amino acids. The germline gives CDR1 MNHEY, CDR2 SVGEGT. The CDR3 DNA is TGTGCCACCAGTTACGGGGCTAGCGGGGGCGACGAGCAGTACTTC. Translating it yields CATSYGASGGDEQYF.

This chain uses TRBV30 with TRBJ1-3; D is undetermined. Trimming took 4 bases from V and 4 from J, leaving 5 bases between them. Germline CDR1 is GTSNPN and CDR2 is SVGIG (reference sequence). This CDR3 is 11 amino acids long. The DNA for the CDR3 is TGTGCCTGGAATTTCGGAAACACCATATATTTT. Protein product: CAWNFGNTIYF.

At least ten counts were recorded for this clonotype. This rearrangement joins TRBV6-2 or TRBV6-3 to TRBJ1-2, with no clear D. Germline V gene data show CDR1 as MNHEY and CDR2 as SVGEGT. The CDR3 covers 11 residues. Trimming removed 4 bases from V and 8 bases from J, with 8 bases in between. CDR3 bases: TGTGCCAGCAGTTCACCCCTCGGCTACACCTTC. This encodes CASSSPLGYTF.

The table lists this clonotype with a few counts. V is TRBV28 and J is TRBJ1-4; D is ambiguous. The germline V and J ends were trimmed by 2 bases and 7 bases, with 8 bases remaining between them. Per the germline V gene, CDR1 is MDHEN and CDR2 is SYDVKM. The CDR3 is made up of 13 amino acids. As DNA, the CDR3 is TGTGCCAGCAGTTTAGGGATGGTTGAAAAACTGTTTTTT. It yields the protein CASSLGMVEKLFF.

To note about this clonotype: A much larger clone lies one base from this, so it may be a read error. The gene calls are TRBV6-5 and TRBJ1-2; no reliable D call. There are 14 residues in the CDR3. Germline V gene data show CDR1 as MNHEY and CDR2 as SVGAGI. CDR3 protein: CASSSPGRNYGHTF. The CDR3 nucleotides read TGTGCCAGCAGTTCTCCGGGGAGAAACTATGGCCACACCTTC.

The chain uses TRBV20-1 and TRBJ1-2; possible D gene TRBD1, 5 bases. The CDR3 totals 11 residues. The V and J ends lost 5 bases and 6 bases respectively, with 10 bases between them. Germline V CDR1 and CDR2: DFQATT, SNEGSKA (reference sequence). In DNA, the CDR3 is TGCAGTGCTCCCAGGGCCGATGGCTACACCTTC. Translated, it gives CSAPRADGYTF.

The rearrangement links TRBV29-1 to TRBJ2-1, with TRBD1 matching 10 bases. The CDR3 is made up of 13 amino acids. Losses at the gene ends were 3 bases for V and 8 bases for J; bases not matched to a gene: 4. Looked up from germline, CDR1 is SQVTM and CDR2 is ANQGSEA. The CDR3 region is CSVEGQGIYEQFF. In DNA, the CDR3 is TGCAGCGTTGAGGGACAGGGGATCTATGAGCAGTTCTTC.

This clonotype was observed once. This sequence joins TRBV30 and TRBJ2-1; D is unclear. V was cut by 2 bases and J by 2 bases, with 7 bases left in between. The CDR3 is 13 amino acids. Looked up from germline, CDR1 is GTSNPN and CDR2 is SVGIG (reference sequence). The CDR3 loop reads CAWSHLTYNEQFF. CDR3 nucleotides: TGTGCCTGGAGTCACCTAACCTACAATGAGCAGTTCTTC. Full variable domain (remainder filled in from reference TRBV30 and TRBJ2-1): SQTIHQWPATLVQPVGSPLSLECTVEGTSNPNLYWYRQAAGRGLQLLFYSVGIGQISSEVPQNLSASRPQDRQFILSSKKLLLSDSGFYLCAWSHLTYNEQFFGPGTRLTVL.

The chain links TRBV9 to TRBJ2-7; TRBD1 matches 9 bases. Per the germline V gene, CDR1 is SGDLS and CDR2 is YYNGEE. The CDR3 sequence is 14 residues long. V lost 4 bases and J lost 5; bases outside the gene matches: 7. CDR3 sequence: CASSPRDRAHEQYF. In DNA form, the CDR3 reads TGTGCCAGCAGCCCCCGGGACAGGGCCCACGAGCAGTACTTC.

This clonotype appeared many times. This chain connects TRBV28 to TRBJ2-7, with unresolved D. The CDR3 loop spans 10 amino acids. The germline CDR1 and CDR2 sequences are MDHEN and SYDVKM. Trimming took 8 bases from V and 2 from J, leaving 4 bases between them. CDR3 DNA: TGTGCCAGCGGGGCCTACGAGCAGTACTTC. It encodes CASGAYEQYF.

This clonotype was detected ten times or more. This chain joins TRBV7-2 and TRBJ1-2; no clear D. Germline CDR1 and CDR2: SGHTA and FQGNSA. The CDR3 is 14 amino acids. Between the trimmed V and J ends, which lost 7 bases and 8 bases, there was a span of 20 bases. CDR3 in DNA: TGTGCCAGCAACCTCAACGGACTTCTCGGGGGCTACACCTTC. Amino acids: CASNLNGLLGGYTF.

This clonotype was seen repeatedly, ten times or more. This sequence joins TRBV6-2 or TRBV6-3 and TRBJ2-7; TRBD1 aligns across 7 bases. This CDR3 comprises 15 residues. Germline values: CDR1 MNHEY, CDR2 SVGEGT. V shed 4 bases, J shed 2 bases, and the junction held 8 bases outside the gene matches. CDR3: CASSSGTASPYEQYF. The CDR3 DNA is TGTGCCAGCAGTTCCGGGACAGCCTCTCCCTACGAGCAGTACTTC.

Concerning this clonotype itself: A far larger clone is a single base away, which makes a read error likely. The chain employs TRBV7-8 and TRBJ2-5; 7 nucleotides line up with TRBD1. Germline V CDR1 and CDR2: SGHVS, FQNEAQ. The CDR3 length is 13 residues. The CDR3 nucleotides read TGTGCCAGCAGCGGGGACAGCCAAGAGGCCCAGTACTTC. The encoded protein is CASSGDSQEAQYF.

Turning to this clonotype: A read error may explain this, as a much larger clone is one base away. This CDR3 fails to terminate in the conserved phenylalanine or tryptophan, so it likely reflects a read error. The chain joins TRBV28 to TRBJ2-7, with 7 bases lining up with TRBD1. In germline, CDR1 is MDHEN, CDR2 SYDVKM. The ends lost 4 bases at V and 1 base at J; junction bases unmatched: 7. The CDR3 runs to 15 residues. The CDR3 here is CASSSGTEASYEQYS. The CDR3 bases are TGTGCCAGCAGTTCCGGGACAGAGGCTTCCTACGAGCAGTACTCC.

Comments on this clonotype: Compared with germline, one end of the junction differs, possibly owing to a read error. This chain links TRBV9 with TRBJ1-1; D is ambiguous. CDR1 and CDR2 (germline): SGDLS, YYNGEE. The CDR3 extends over 13 amino acids. The CDR3 loop is CASSVGRNSEAFF. The CDR3 DNA follows: TGTGCCAGCAGCGTAGGTCGTAACAGTGAAGCTTTCTTT.

Worth noting for this clonotype: A read error may be the cause here, since a much bigger clone is one base away. The CDR3 DNA reads as TGTGCCAGCGCGGATCAGGACAGGGGTCAGGGGTCCCAGCATTTT. Its translation: CASADQDRGQGSQHF. The chain uses TRBV2 and TRBJ1-5, with 9 bases identical to TRBD1. There are 15 residues in the CDR3. With V trimmed by 8 bases and J by 11 bases, 16 bases remained unmatched. CDR1 is SNHLY and CDR2 is FYNNEI in the germline V gene.

This sequence joins TRBV6-1 and TRBJ2-6; D might be TRBD2 (6 bases). This CDR3 spans 15 amino acids. Germline lookup yields CDR1 MNHNS and CDR2 SASEGT. V was shortened by 7 bases and J by 4 bases, with 14 bases between the two germline ends. This CDR3 is CASTNGGSGANVLTF. Written as DNA, the CDR3 is TGTGCCAGCACCAATGGGGGGTCCGGGGCCAACGTCCTGACTTTC.

The chain couples TRBV6-2 or TRBV6-3 to TRBJ2-7; no clear D gene. Germline V gene lookup returns CDR1 MNHEY and CDR2 SVGEGT. The CDR3 is 14 residues long. Trimming stripped 4 bases from V and 3 bases from J, with 13 bases between. The CDR3 here is CASSSSTQNYEQYF. DNA of the CDR3: TGTGCCAGCAGTTCTTCTACGCAAAACTACGAGCAGTACTTC.

V usage is TRBV6-2 or TRBV6-3 and J usage is TRBJ2-7; TRBD2 matches at 10 bases. Germline V gene sequence: CDR1 MNHEY, CDR2 SVGEGT. V gave up 2 bases and J gave up 5 bases; unmatched junction bases: 3. The CDR3 length is 14 residues. CDR3 sequence (DNA): TGTGCCAGCAGTTACCTCAGCGGGAGGGACGAGCAGTACTTC. Encoded protein: CASSYLSGRDEQYF.

Many counts were recorded for this clonotype. The chain is built from TRBV12-3 or TRBV12-4 and TRBJ2-7; TRBD2 aligns across 8 bases. The CDR3 extends over 14 amino acids. V trimming: 5 bases; J trimming: 6 bases; junction bases outside the gene matches: 9. The CDR3 DNA sequence: TGTGCCAGCAGTGGCCCCGGGACTAGATTCGAGCAGTACTTC. As protein: CASSGPGTRFEQYF.

A few counts support this clonotype. V usage is TRBV10-3 and J usage is TRBJ1-3; D is unclear. The CDR3 has 14 amino acids. V lost 0 bases and J lost 2, with 5 bases in between. Looked up from germline, CDR1 is ENHRY and CDR2 is SYGVKD. The chain's CDR3 is CAISESGAGNTIYF. The CDR3 nucleotides read TGTGCCATCAGTGAGTCCGGAGCTGGAAACACCATATATTTT.

The chain links TRBV9 to TRBJ2-2; the D gene is possibly TRBD2 (5 bases). The V end lost 0 bases, the J end lost 5 bases, and 8 bases lay between the germline ends. Germline CDR1 reads SGDLS; CDR2 reads YYNGEE. The CDR3 spans 14 residues. The CDR3 DNA reads TGTGCCAGCAGCGTAGACCCGGGGACCGGGGAGCTGTTTTTT. Translation gives CASSVDPGTGELFF.

The chain couples TRBV7-2 to TRBJ2-7, with D tentatively TRBD1 or TRBD2 (5 bases each). This CDR3 has 13 residues. Germline V gives CDR1 SGHTA, CDR2 FQGNSA. Trimming took 4 bases from V and 4 from J, leaving 11 bases between them. CDR3 coding DNA: TGTGCCAGCAGCTCGGGACCTGGGTACGAGCAGTACTTC. It is translated as CASSSGPGYEQYF.